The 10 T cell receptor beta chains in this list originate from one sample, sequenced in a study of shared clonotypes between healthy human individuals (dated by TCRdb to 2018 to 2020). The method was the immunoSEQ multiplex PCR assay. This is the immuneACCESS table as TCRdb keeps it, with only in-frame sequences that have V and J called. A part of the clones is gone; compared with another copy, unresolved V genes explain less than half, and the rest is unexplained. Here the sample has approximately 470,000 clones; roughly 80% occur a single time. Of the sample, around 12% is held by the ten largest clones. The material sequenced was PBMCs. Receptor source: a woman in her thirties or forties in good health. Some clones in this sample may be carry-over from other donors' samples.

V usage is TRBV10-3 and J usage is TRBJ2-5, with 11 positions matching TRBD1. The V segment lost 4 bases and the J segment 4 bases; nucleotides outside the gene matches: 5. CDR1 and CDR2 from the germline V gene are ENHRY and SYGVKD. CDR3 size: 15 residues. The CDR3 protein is CAISGTGGEGETQYF. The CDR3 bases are TGTGCCATCAGTGGGACAGGGGGCGAGGGAGAGACCCAGTACTTC.

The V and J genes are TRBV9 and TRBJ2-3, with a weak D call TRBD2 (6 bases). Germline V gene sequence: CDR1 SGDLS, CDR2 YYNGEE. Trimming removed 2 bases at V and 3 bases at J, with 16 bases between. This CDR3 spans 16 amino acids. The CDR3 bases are TGTGCCAGCAGCGTTGGAGCGGGCCTAACTACAGATACGCAGTATTTT. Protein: CASSVGAGLTTDTQYF.

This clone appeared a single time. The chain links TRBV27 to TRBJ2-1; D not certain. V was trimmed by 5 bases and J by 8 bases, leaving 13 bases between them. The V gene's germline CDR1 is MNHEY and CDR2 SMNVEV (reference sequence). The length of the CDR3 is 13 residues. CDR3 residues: CASSQRQPDEQFF. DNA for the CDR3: TGTGCCAGCAGTCAGCGACAACCGGATGAGCAGTTCTTC.

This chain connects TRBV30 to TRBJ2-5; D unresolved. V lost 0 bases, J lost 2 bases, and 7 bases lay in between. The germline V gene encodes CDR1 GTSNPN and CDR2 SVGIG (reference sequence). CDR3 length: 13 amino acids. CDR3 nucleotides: TGTGCCTGGAGTGTACTTAGGCAAGAGACCCAGTACTTC. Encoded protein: CAWSVLRQETQYF.

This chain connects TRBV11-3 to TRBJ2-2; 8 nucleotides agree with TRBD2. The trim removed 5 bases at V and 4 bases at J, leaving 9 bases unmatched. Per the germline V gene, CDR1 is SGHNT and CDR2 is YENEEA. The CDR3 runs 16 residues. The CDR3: CASSTRTSRGTGELFF. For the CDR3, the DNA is TGTGCCAGCAGCACCCGGACTAGCAGGGGCACCGGGGAGCTGTTTTTT.

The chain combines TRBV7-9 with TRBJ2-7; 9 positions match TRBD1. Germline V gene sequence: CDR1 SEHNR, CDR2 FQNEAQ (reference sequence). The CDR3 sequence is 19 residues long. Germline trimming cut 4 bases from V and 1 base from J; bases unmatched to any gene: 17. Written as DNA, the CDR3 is TGTGCCAGCAGCTCATTTAAGGGACCGGGACAGGGAAATTCCTACGAGCAGTACTTC. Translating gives CASSSFKGPGQGNSYEQYF.

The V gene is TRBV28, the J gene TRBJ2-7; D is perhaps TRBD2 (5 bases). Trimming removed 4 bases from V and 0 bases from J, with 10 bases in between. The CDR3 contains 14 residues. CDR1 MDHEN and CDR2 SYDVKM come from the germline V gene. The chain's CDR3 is CASSSRTPSYEQYF. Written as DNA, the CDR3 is TGTGCCAGCAGTTCCCGGACTCCCTCCTACGAGCAGTACTTC.

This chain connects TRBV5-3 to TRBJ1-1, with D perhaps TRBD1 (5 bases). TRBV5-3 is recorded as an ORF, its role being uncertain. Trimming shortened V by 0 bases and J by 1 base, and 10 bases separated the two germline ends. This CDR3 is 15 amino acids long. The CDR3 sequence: CARSLVGGANTEAFF. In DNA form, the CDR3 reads TGTGCCAGAAGCTTGGTAGGAGGGGCGAACACTGAAGCTTTCTTT.

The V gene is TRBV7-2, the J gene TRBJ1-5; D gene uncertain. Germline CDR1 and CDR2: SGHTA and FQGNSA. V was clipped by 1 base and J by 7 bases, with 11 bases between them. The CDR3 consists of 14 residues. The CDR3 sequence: CASSLVGNGQPQHF. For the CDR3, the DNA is TGTGCCAGCAGCTTAGTAGGGAACGGGCAGCCCCAGCATTTT. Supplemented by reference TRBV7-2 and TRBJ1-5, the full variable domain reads GAGVSQSPSNKVTEKGKDVELRCDPISGHTALYWYRQSLGQGLEFLIYFQGNSAPDKSGLPSDRFSAERTGGSVSTLTIQRTQQEDSAVYLCASSLVGNGQPQHFGDGTRLSIL.

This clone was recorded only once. The CDR3 protein is CAILTANTGELFF. The CDR3 nucleotides read TGTGCCATCTTGACGGCAAACACCGGGGAGCTGTTTTTT. The V and J genes are TRBV10-3 and TRBJ2-2; D remains unclear. The CDR3 is 13 residues long. V was cut by 8 bases and J by 2 bases, with 9 bases left in between. Germline V gene lookup returns CDR1 ENHRY and CDR2 SYGVKD.